The T cell receptor (beta chain) described here comes from a study of blood T cells in healthy people across ages. General study results and limits: Diversity was higher, and naive CD4+ cells more numerous, in long-lived donors than in aged donors.

Whenever a sample was processed, at least 6.5 million PBMCs were isolated. Next came a second PCR, run for roughly 6 to 11 cycles, which used a sample-barcoded 5' primer along with a J-beta primer mix. Every sample gave at least 2.5 million paired-end reads containing CDR3. MiXCR, run by TCRdb on the 5' RACE reads, gives a single entry per CDR3 protein. The data show 500,000 to 700,000 distinct CDR3 sequences, with roughly 31% seen just once and 15% to 17% held by the top ten. Concerning this clonotype itself: Its antigen remains unidentified.

This CDR3 is built from 15 residues. Germline assignment: CDR1 SGHRS and CDR2 YFSETQ. Trimming at V came to 4 bases and at J to 6 bases, leaving 11 bases not matched to a gene. Sample: blood. This clonotype was sampled from a woman of 80 years or more in good health. The rearrangement uses TRBV5-1 and TRBJ2-7, with 9 bases lining up with TRBD1. The CDR3 DNA sequence: TGCGCCAGCAGCGTCGACCCGGGACAGGGATTCGAGCAGTACTTC. This translates into CASSVDPGQGFEQYF. Drawing the rest from reference TRBV5-1 and TRBJ2-7, the complete variable domain is KAGVTQTPRYLIKTRGQQVTLSCSPISGHRSVSWYQQTPGQGLQFLFEYFSETQRNKGNFPGRFSGRQFSNSRSEMNVSTLELGDSALYLCASSVDPGQGFEQYFGPGTRLTVT.